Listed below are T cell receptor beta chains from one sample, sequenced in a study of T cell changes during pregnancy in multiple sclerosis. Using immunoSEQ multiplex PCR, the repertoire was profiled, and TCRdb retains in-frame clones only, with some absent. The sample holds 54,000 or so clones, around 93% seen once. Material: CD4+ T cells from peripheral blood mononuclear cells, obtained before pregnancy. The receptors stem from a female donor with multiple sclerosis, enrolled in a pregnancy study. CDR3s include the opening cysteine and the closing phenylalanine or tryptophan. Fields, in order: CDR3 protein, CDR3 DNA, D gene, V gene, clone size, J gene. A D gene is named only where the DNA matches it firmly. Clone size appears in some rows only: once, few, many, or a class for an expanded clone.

CDR3 protein: CASSLAGGRNQPQHF; CDR3 DNA: TGTGCCAGCAGCTTAGCGGGGGGGAGGAATCAGCCCCAGCATTTT; D gene: NA; V gene: TRBV7-2; clone size: NA; J gene: TRBJ1-5
CDR3 protein: CASSSGYFYNEQFF; CDR3 DNA: TGTGCCAGCTCCAGCGGCTATTTTTACAATGAGCAGTTCTTC; D gene: NA; V gene: TRBV6-6; clone size: NA; J gene: TRBJ2-1
CDR3 protein: CSVGAGANVLTF; CDR3 DNA: TGCAGCGTTGGGGCAGGTGCCAACGTCCTGACTTTC; D gene: NA; V gene: TRBV29-1; clone size: once; J gene: TRBJ2-6
CDR3 protein: CASSLTRDTQYF; CDR3 DNA: TGTGCCAGCAGCCTGACTCGTGATACGCAGTATTTT; D gene: NA; V gene: TRBV2; clone size: NA; J gene: TRBJ2-3
CDR3 protein: CASSYSGSSYNEQFF; CDR3 DNA: TGTGCCAGCAGTTACAGTGGGAGCTCCTACAATGAGCAGTTCTTC; D gene: NA; V gene: TRBV6-5; clone size: NA; J gene: TRBJ2-1
CDR3 protein: CASSLNLGGAGEAFF; CDR3 DNA: TGTGCCAGCAGCTTGAATCTTGGGGGAGCGGGTGAAGCTTTCTTT; D gene: NA; V gene: TRBV5-6; clone size: NA; J gene: TRBJ1-1
CDR3 protein: CASSPHLGEAYNEQFF; CDR3 DNA: TGTGCCAGCAGCCCGCACCTAGGGGAGGCCTACAATGAGCAGTTCTTC; D gene: NA; V gene: TRBV5-5; clone size: once; J gene: TRBJ2-1
CDR3 protein: CASSLGIRRDEQYF; CDR3 DNA: TGTGCCAGCAGCTTAGGGATCCGGAGGGACGAGCAGTACTTC; D gene: NA; V gene: TRBV7-2; clone size: NA; J gene: TRBJ2-7
CDR3 protein: CATLRTQYF; CDR3 DNA: TGTGCCACCCTGCGGACCCAGTACTTC; D gene: NA; V gene: TRBV6-1; clone size: NA; J gene: TRBJ2-5
CDR3 protein: CASSLRLAGVNTGELFF; CDR3 DNA: TGTGCCAGCAGCCTCAGACTAGCGGGAGTGAACACCGGGGAGCTGTTTTTT; D gene: TRBD2; V gene: TRBV5-6; clone size: NA; J gene: TRBJ2-2
CDR3 protein: CASSTDLNVYTF; CDR3 DNA: TGCGCCAGCAGCACCGACTTAAATGTCTACACCTTC; D gene: NA; V gene: TRBV5-1; clone size: NA; J gene: TRBJ1-2
CDR3 protein: CASSLVASYNYGYTF; CDR3 DNA: TGTGCCAGCAGCTTAGTAGCCAGTTATAACTATGGCTACACCTTC; D gene: NA; V gene: TRBV11-3; clone size: NA; J gene: TRBJ1-2
CDR3 protein: CASSEDGTGYGRSNQPQHF; CDR3 DNA: TGTGCCAGCAGTGAAGACGGGACAGGGTACGGCCGGAGCAATCAGCCCCAGCATTTT; D gene: TRBD1; V gene: TRBV2; clone size: NA; J gene: TRBJ1-5
CDR3 protein: CASSSPWAGTETQYF; CDR3 DNA: TGTGCCAGCAGTTCCCCGTGGGCGGGGACAGAGACCCAGTACTTC; D gene: NA; V gene: TRBV28; clone size: NA; J gene: TRBJ2-5
CDR3 protein: CASSDGLARHNEQFF; CDR3 DNA: TGTGCCAGCAGTGATGGACTAGCGAGACACAATGAGCAGTTCTTC; D gene: TRBD2; V gene: TRBV6-6; clone size: NA; J gene: TRBJ2-1
CDR3 protein: CASSPYLSGDGELFF; CDR3 DNA: TGTGCCAGCTCACCGTATCTTTCAGGGGACGGGGAGCTGTTTTTT; D gene: NA; V gene: TRBV18; clone size: NA; J gene: TRBJ2-2
CDR3 protein: CASSRDRRNTEAFF; CDR3 DNA: TGTGCCAGCAGTAGGGACAGGAGGAACACTGAAGCTTTCTTT; D gene: TRBD1; V gene: TRBV28; clone size: NA; J gene: TRBJ1-1
CDR3 protein: CASRTSGRAHEQYF; CDR3 DNA: TGCGCCAGCAGGACTAGCGGGAGGGCCCACGAGCAGTACTTC; D gene: TRBD2; V gene: TRBV10-2; clone size: NA; J gene: TRBJ2-7
CDR3 protein: CASSPLRGGTEAFF; CDR3 DNA: TGTGCCAGCAGTCCCCTCCGGGGGGGCACTGAAGCTTTCTTT; D gene: NA; V gene: TRBV27; clone size: NA; J gene: TRBJ1-1
CDR3 protein: CATRSDRANYEQYF; CDR3 DNA: TGTGCCACCAGGTCTGACAGGGCCAACTACGAGCAGTACTTC; D gene: TRBD1; V gene: TRBV15; clone size: NA; J gene: TRBJ2-7
CDR3 protein: CASSQDIRGLLSYNEQFF; CDR3 DNA: TGTGCCAGCAGCCAAGATATCAGAGGACTACTCTCCTACAATGAGCAGTTCTTC; D gene: NA; V gene: TRBV14; clone size: NA; J gene: TRBJ2-1
CDR3 protein: CASSLGLVLANEQFF; CDR3 DNA: TGTGCCAGCAGCTTAGGGCTAGTGTTGGCCAATGAGCAGTTCTTC; D gene: NA; V gene: TRBV7-2; clone size: NA; J gene: TRBJ2-1
CDR3 protein: CSASSYEQFF; CDR3 DNA: TGCAGTGCTAGCTCGTATGAGCAGTTCTTC; D gene: NA; V gene: TRBV20-1; clone size: NA; J gene: TRBJ2-1
CDR3 protein: CASSLIRDTGELFF; CDR3 DNA: TGTGCCAGCAGTTTAATCAGGGACACCGGGGAGCTGTTTTTT; D gene: NA; V gene: TRBV6-5; clone size: NA; J gene: TRBJ2-2
CDR3 protein: CASSSYNEQFF; CDR3 DNA: TGTGCCAGCAGTTCTTACAATGAGCAGTTCTTC; D gene: NA; V gene: TRBV28; clone size: few; J gene: TRBJ2-1
CDR3 protein: CSTKGRENTEAFF; CDR3 DNA: TGCAGCACGAAGGGGAGGGAGAACACTGAAGCTTTCTTT; D gene: NA; V gene: TRBV29-1; clone size: NA; J gene: TRBJ1-1
CDR3 protein: CATTGSNTEAFF; CDR3 DNA: TGTGCCACGACAGGATCGAACACTGAAGCTTTCTTT; D gene: NA; V gene: TRBV19; clone size: NA; J gene: TRBJ1-1
CDR3 protein: CASSYSNGGNQPQHF; CDR3 DNA: TGTGCCAGCAGTTACTCGAACGGGGGCAATCAGCCCCAGCATTTT; D gene: NA; V gene: TRBV6-6; clone size: NA; J gene: TRBJ1-5
CDR3 protein: CASSNGTGKKDTQYF; CDR3 DNA: TGTGCCAGCAGCAATGGGACAGGAAAGAAAGATACGCAGTATTTT; D gene: NA; V gene: TRBV21-1; clone size: NA; J gene: TRBJ2-3
CDR3 protein: CASSRDSPDTQYF; CDR3 DNA: TGTGCCAGCAGTCGAGATTCCCCGGATACGCAGTATTTT; D gene: NA; V gene: TRBV6-4; clone size: NA; J gene: TRBJ2-3
CDR3 protein: CASSPGYLGQYF; CDR3 DNA: TGTGCCAGCAGTCCAGGCTATCTCGGTCAGTACTTC; D gene: NA; V gene: TRBV28; clone size: NA; J gene: TRBJ2-7
CDR3 protein: CSVGYLSAGPTQETQYF; CDR3 DNA: TGCAGCGTCGGTTATTTATCGGCAGGGCCGACCCAAGAGACCCAGTACTTC; D gene: NA; V gene: TRBV29-1; clone size: NA; J gene: TRBJ2-5
CDR3 protein: CASRYLTSSEQFF; CDR3 DNA: TGTGCCAGTAGGTACCTAACTAGCTCTGAGCAGTTCTTC; D gene: NA; V gene: TRBV19; clone size: NA; J gene: TRBJ2-1
CDR3 protein: CAWRRGNYEQYF; CDR3 DNA: TGTGCCTGGAGGAGGGGGAACTACGAGCAGTACTTC; D gene: NA; V gene: TRBV30; clone size: NA; J gene: TRBJ2-7
CDR3 protein: CASSEGRGWDSYEQYF; CDR3 DNA: TGTGCCAGCAGTGAGGGTCGCGGGTGGGACTCTTACGAGCAGTACTTC; D gene: NA; V gene: TRBV2; clone size: NA; J gene: TRBJ2-7
CDR3 protein: CASSSGQGFADTQYF; CDR3 DNA: TGTGCCAGCAGTTCGGGACAGGGTTTCGCAGATACGCAGTATTTT; D gene: TRBD1; V gene: TRBV2; clone size: NA; J gene: TRBJ2-3
CDR3 protein: CASSSTGTSGKETQYF; CDR3 DNA: TGTGCCAGCAGCTCGACGGGGACTAGCGGAAAAGAGACCCAGTACTTC; D gene: TRBD2; V gene: TRBV7-9; clone size: NA; J gene: TRBJ2-5
CDR3 protein: CASSQPGTGRTEAFF; CDR3 DNA: TGCGCCAGCAGCCAGCCCGGGACAGGGAGAACTGAAGCTTTCTTT; D gene: TRBD1; V gene: TRBV4-1; clone size: NA; J gene: TRBJ1-1
CDR3 protein: CASSQEGSGSQDTQYF; CDR3 DNA: TGCGCCAGCAGCCAAGAAGGTAGCGGGAGCCAGGATACGCAGTATTTT; D gene: TRBD2; V gene: TRBV4-1; clone size: NA; J gene: TRBJ2-3
CDR3 protein: CASSVAAGTYNEQFF; CDR3 DNA: TGTGCCAGCAGCGTAGCAGCGGGAACATACAATGAGCAGTTCTTC; D gene: TRBD2; V gene: TRBV9; clone size: NA; J gene: TRBJ2-1
CDR3 protein: CATNLGQPNTEAFF; CDR3 DNA: TGTGCCACAAACCTGGGGCAACCGAACACTGAAGCTTTCTTT; D gene: NA; V gene: TRBV6-1; clone size: NA; J gene: TRBJ1-1
CDR3 protein: CASSPPRGYGEAFF; CDR3 DNA: TGTGCCAGCTCACCACCGAGGGGGTACGGGGAAGCTTTCTTT; D gene: NA; V gene: TRBV18; clone size: NA; J gene: TRBJ1-1
CDR3 protein: CASSQWVLTSGRRNEQFF; CDR3 DNA: TGTGCCAGCAGCCAATGGGTACTTACTAGCGGGAGGCGTAATGAGCAGTTCTTC; D gene: TRBD2; V gene: TRBV16; clone size: NA; J gene: TRBJ2-1
CDR3 protein: CASSPRGLATDTQYF; CDR3 DNA: TGTGCCAGCAGTCCCCGGGGACTAGCGACAGATACGCAGTATTTT; D gene: TRBD2; V gene: TRBV27; clone size: NA; J gene: TRBJ2-3
CDR3 protein: CASSQVRQNTGELFF; CDR3 DNA: TGTGCCAGCAGTCAAGTGAGGCAGAACACCGGGGAGCTGTTTTTT; D gene: NA; V gene: TRBV6-5; clone size: NA; J gene: TRBJ2-2
CDR3 protein: CATSRGQGAGPQHF; CDR3 DNA: TGTGCCACCAGCAGAGGACAGGGGGCCGGTCCCCAGCATTTT; D gene: TRBD1; V gene: TRBV15; clone size: NA; J gene: TRBJ1-5
CDR3 protein: CAILAGEADTQYF; CDR3 DNA: TGTGCCATCCTAGCGGGAGAGGCAGATACGCAGTATTTT; D gene: TRBD2; V gene: TRBV10-3; clone size: NA; J gene: TRBJ2-3
CDR3 protein: CASSTPGLATDTQYF; CDR3 DNA: TGTGCCAGTAGTACACCGGGACTAGCAACAGATACGCAGTATTTT; D gene: TRBD2; V gene: TRBV19; clone size: NA; J gene: TRBJ2-3
CDR3 protein: CASSYLAGTGEAFF; CDR3 DNA: TGTGCCAGCAGTTACCTGGCCGGGACAGGTGAAGCTTTCTTT; D gene: TRBD1; V gene: TRBV6-5; clone size: NA; J gene: TRBJ1-1
CDR3 protein: CASSVGRGFETGELFF; CDR3 DNA: TGTGCCAGCAGCGTAGGTAGGGGCTTTGAAACCGGGGAGCTGTTTTTT; D gene: NA; V gene: TRBV9; clone size: NA; J gene: TRBJ2-2
CDR3 protein: CASSIDGGSYEQYF; CDR3 DNA: TGTGCCAGTAGTATAGACGGAGGGTCCTACGAGCAGTACTTC; D gene: NA; V gene: TRBV19; clone size: NA; J gene: TRBJ2-7
CDR3 protein: CASRLRLAGGGDEQFF; CDR3 DNA: TGTGCCAGCAGGCTACGACTAGCGGGAGGTGGGGATGAGCAGTTCTTC; D gene: TRBD2; V gene: TRBV5-5; clone size: NA; J gene: TRBJ2-1
CDR3 protein: CASSVGRVTGELFF; CDR3 DNA: TGCGCCAGCAGTGTGGGCCGTGTGACCGGGGAGCTGTTTTTT; D gene: NA; V gene: TRBV10-2; clone size: NA; J gene: TRBJ2-2
CDR3 protein: CASSQVGTRNTEAFF; CDR3 DNA: TGCGCCAGCAGCCAAGTGGGGACAAGGAACACTGAAGCTTTCTTT; D gene: NA; V gene: TRBV4-1; clone size: few; J gene: TRBJ1-1
CDR3 protein: CASSKDWPPTGELFF; CDR3 DNA: TGCGCCAGCAGTAAGGACTGGCCTCCCACCGGGGAGCTGTTTTTT; D gene: NA; V gene: TRBV4-3; clone size: NA; J gene: TRBJ2-2
CDR3 protein: CASSLAGTFSYEQYF; CDR3 DNA: TGTGCCAGCAGTTTAGCGGGGACTTTCTCCTACGAGCAGTACTTC; D gene: NA; V gene: TRBV28; clone size: NA; J gene: TRBJ2-7